Shown below are 14 T cell receptor beta chains from a single sample sequenced in a study of OX40 agonist ivuxolimab in advanced cancers. The table came from immunoSEQ multiplex PCR; TCRdb's copy has only in-frame clones and leaves some out. The table records about 2,200 clones, about four fifths of them present only once. The sequencing here drew on CD4+ or CD8+ T cells sorted from blood, taken in a trial of the OX40 agonist ivuxolimab. The receptors stem from an adult with an advanced solid tumor such as melanoma, head and neck, liver or kidney cancer.

J is TRBJ2-3 and V is TRBV7-6; D tentatively fits TRBD1 or TRBD2 (5 bases each). The CDR3 runs 13 residues. V was trimmed by 4 bases and J by 7 bases, leaving 12 bases between them. Germline V gives CDR1 SGHVS, CDR2 FNYEAQ. In DNA form, the CDR3 reads TGTGCCAGCAGCTCACTAGAGGGGTATACGCAGTATTTT. Translation gives CASSSLEGYTQYF. Based on the CDR3 plus reference TRBV7-6 and TRBJ2-3, the full variable domain is GAGVSQSPRYKVTKRGQDVALRCDPISGHVSLYWYRQALGQGPEFLTYFNYEAQQDKSGLPNDRFSAERPEGSISTLTIQRTEQRDSAMYRCASSSLEGYTQYFGPGTRLTVL.

The V call is TRBV18, the J call TRBJ1-1; TRBD1 might be the D (5 bases). Trimming cost V 3 bases and J 8 bases, with 10 bases left between them. The germline V gene has CDR1 KGHSH and CDR2 LQKENI. CDR3 size: 12 residues. The CDR3 sequence: CASSPAREEAFF. The CDR3 DNA is TGTGCCAGCTCACCGGCCAGGGAGGAAGCTTTCTTT.

V is TRBV5-4 and J is TRBJ2-5; no clear D. The CDR3 spans 15 residues. The germline V and J ends were trimmed by 4 bases and 1 base, with 14 bases remaining between them. Per the germline V gene, CDR1 is SGHNT and CDR2 is YYREEE (reference sequence). CDR3 in DNA: TGTGCCAGCAGCCTGAACAGAGCAGCCCAAGAGACCCAGTACTTC. It is translated as CASSLNRAAQETQYF.

CDR3 amino acids: CASSATQGAGQYF. The CDR3 DNA reads TGTGCCAGCAGCGCTACACAGGGCGCAGGGCAGTACTTC. This chain links TRBV7-6 with TRBJ2-7; D perhaps matches TRBD1 (6 bases). CDR1 and CDR2 from the germline V gene are SGHVS and FNYEAQ. V was shortened by 5 bases and J by 9 bases, with 17 bases between the two germline ends. CDR3 length equals 13 residues.

The rearrangement uses TRBV11-3 and TRBJ2-3; D is ambiguous. In germline, CDR1 is SGHNT, CDR2 YENEEA. This CDR3 region has 15 residues. V lost 0 bases and J 2 bases, leaving 9 bases between the germline ends. CDR3 residues: CASSLDSSYTDTQYF. For the CDR3, the DNA is TGTGCCAGCAGCTTAGATTCGTCTTACACAGATACGCAGTATTTT.

The chain is built from TRBV6-5 and TRBJ1-2, with a possible D match to TRBD1 (6 bases). This CDR3 region has 15 residues. Germline CDR1 reads MNHEY; CDR2 reads SVGAGI. Trimming removed 0 bases from V and 6 bases from J, with 14 bases in between. The CDR3 DNA reads TGTGCCAGCAGTTACTCACGGGGGGGCGCGGATGGCTACACCTTC. Translated, it gives CASSYSRGGADGYTF.

J is TRBJ1-6 and V is TRBV5-4; 8 bases line up with TRBD1. Germline values: CDR1 SGHNT, CDR2 YYREEE (reference sequence). After removal of 4 bases from V and 6 bases from J, the junction contained 6 bases not matched to a gene. The CDR3 covers 15 residues. In nucleotides, the CDR3 is TGTGCCAGCAGCCCCTACGGACAGGGTAATTCACCCCTCCACTTT. It specifies CASSPYGQGNSPLHF.

The V call is TRBV30, the J call TRBJ1-5, with D uncertain. CDR1 and CDR2 from the germline V gene are GTSNPN and SVGIG (reference sequence). V lost 3 bases, J lost 2 bases, and 8 bases lay in between. There are 13 residues in the CDR3. CDR3 sequence reads: CAWSYEGNQPQHF. CDR3 DNA sequence: TGTGCCTGGAGCTATGAGGGCAATCAGCCCCAGCATTTT.

The genes are TRBV29-1 and TRBJ2-5; tentative D call: TRBD2 (5 bases). Germline lookup yields CDR1 SQVTM and CDR2 ANQGSEA. The CDR3 contains 10 residues. With 4 bases removed from V and 5 bases from J, the gap between germline ends came to 5 bases. The CDR3 protein is CSVAGETQYF. CDR3 sequence (DNA): TGCAGCGTTGCGGGGGAGACCCAGTACTTC.

V usage is TRBV6-1 and J usage is TRBJ2-6; no clear D gene. The CDR3 consists of 15 residues. Germline V gives CDR1 MNHNS, CDR2 SASEGT. V lost 2 bases and J 1 base, leaving 6 bases between the germline ends. The CDR3 DNA is TGTGCCAGCAGTGAACCTCCTTCTGGGGCCAACGTCCTGACTTTC. Its protein product is CASSEPPSGANVLTF.

As for this clone: Other DNA sequences in the sample encode the same CDR3. The V and J genes are TRBV5-1 and TRBJ2-5, with TRBD2 identical over 14 bases. The CDR3 extends over 20 amino acids. V shed 3 bases, J shed 0 bases, and the junction held 13 bases outside the gene matches. Germline CDR1 SGHRS, CDR2 YFSETQ. The CDR3 DNA sequence: TGCGCCAGCAGCTCCCCCGGGACTAGCGGGAGAGAACAGTACCAAGAGACCCAGTACTTC. It yields the protein CASSSPGTSGREQYQETQYF. Combining the CDR3 with reference TRBV5-1 and TRBJ2-5 gives the whole variable domain KAGVTQTPRYLIKTRGQQVTLSCSPISGHRSVSWYQQTPGQGLQFLFEYFSETQRNKGNFPGRFSGRQFSNSRSEMNVSTLELGDSALYLCASSSPGTSGREQYQETQYFGPGTRLLVL.

A note on this clone: The same CDR3 can be traced to other DNA sequences in this sample. The V call is TRBV27, the J call TRBJ2-7; possible D gene TRBD2, 6 bases. V was pared by 3 bases and J by 6 bases, with 9 bases between. The length of the CDR3 is 12 residues. Germline V gives CDR1 MNHEY, CDR2 SMNVEV (reference sequence). DNA for the CDR3: TGTGCCAGCAGTTTGGAGGGTCGCGAGCAGTACTTC. Its translation: CASSLEGREQYF.

This clone has only a few counts. V and J are TRBV4-1 and TRBJ1-2; D is unclear. Trimming removed 1 base from V and 4 bases from J, with 10 bases in between. Germline values: CDR1 MGHRA, CDR2 YSYEKL. This CDR3 region has 14 residues. In DNA form, the CDR3 reads TGCGCCAGCAGCCAAGGGCGGGCCCTCTATGGCTACACCTTC. Its translation is CASSQGRALYGYTF.

The gene calls are TRBV27 and TRBJ1-5; TRBD1 is a possible D gene (6 bases). The CDR3 totals 13 residues. The V end lost 8 bases, the J end lost 6 bases, and 14 bases lay between the germline ends. Germline values: CDR1 MNHEY, CDR2 SMNVEV (reference sequence). The DNA of the CDR3 is TGTGCCAGCCGTTCGGGGGCGGGTCAGCCCCAGCATTTT. Encoded protein: CASRSGAGQPQHF.